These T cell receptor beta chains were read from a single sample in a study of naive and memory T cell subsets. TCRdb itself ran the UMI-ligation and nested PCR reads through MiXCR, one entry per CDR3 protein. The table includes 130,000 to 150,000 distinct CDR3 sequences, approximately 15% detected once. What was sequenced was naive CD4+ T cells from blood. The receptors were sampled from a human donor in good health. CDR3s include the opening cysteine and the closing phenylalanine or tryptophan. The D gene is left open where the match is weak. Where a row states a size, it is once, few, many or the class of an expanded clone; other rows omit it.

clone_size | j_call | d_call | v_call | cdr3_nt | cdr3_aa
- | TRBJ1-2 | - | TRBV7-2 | TGTGCCAGCAGCTTATCGGGGAATGGCTACACCTTC | CASSLSGNGYTF
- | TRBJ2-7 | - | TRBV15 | TGTGCCACCAGCAGAGCTTCGGGTGCGGACGAGCAGTACTTC | CATSRASGADEQYF
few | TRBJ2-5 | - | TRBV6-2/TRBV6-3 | TGTGCCAGCAGTTACCGGGACTCACGGGGCGAGACCCAGTACTTC | CASSYRDSRGETQYF
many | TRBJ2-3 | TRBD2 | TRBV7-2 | TGTGCCAGCAGCTTAGTACTAGCGGGAGGGCTCTCTAGCACAGATACGCAGTATTTT | CASSLVLAGGLSSTDTQYF
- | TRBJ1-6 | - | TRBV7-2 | TGTGCCAGCAGCTTAAGAGGGGACGGGAATTCACCCCTCCACTTT | CASSLRGDGNSPLHF
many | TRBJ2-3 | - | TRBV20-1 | TGCAGTGCTAGCTTCGGACTTGGGAGTAGGACAGATACGCAGTATTTT | CSASFGLGSRTDTQYF
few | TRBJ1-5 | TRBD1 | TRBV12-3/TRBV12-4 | TGTGCCAGCAGCGAGGGGGACAGGGGTGATCAGCCCCAGCATTTT | CASSEGDRGDQPQHF
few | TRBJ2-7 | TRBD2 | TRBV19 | TGTGCCAGTAGTTCCGGACTAGCGAGCGAGCAGTACTTC | CASSSGLASEQYF
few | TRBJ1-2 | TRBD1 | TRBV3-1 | TGTGCCAGCAGCCAACGACAGGGTGGCGGCTACACCTTC | CASSQRQGGGYTF
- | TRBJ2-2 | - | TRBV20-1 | TGCAGTGCTGCCCTGAGGGATAGAGACACCGGGGAGCTGTTTTTT | CSAALRDRDTGELFF
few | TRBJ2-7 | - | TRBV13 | TGTGCCAGCAGCTCCCTAGGCGGGAAAGGGATTTACGAGCAGTACTTC | CASSSLGGKGIYEQYF
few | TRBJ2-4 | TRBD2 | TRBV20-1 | TGCAGTGCTAGAGCTCGAGTGGCGGGAGCGGCCAAAAACATTCAGTACTTC | CSARARVAGAAKNIQYF
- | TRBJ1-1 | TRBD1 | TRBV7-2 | TGTGCCAGCAGCTCGCCGGGACAGATGAACACTGAAGCTTTCTTT | CASSSPGQMNTEAFF
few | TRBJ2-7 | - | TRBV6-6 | TGTGCCAGCAGTCCCAAGGGAGTTAGCTCCTACGAGCAGTACTTC | CASSPKGVSSYEQYF
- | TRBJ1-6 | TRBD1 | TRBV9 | TGTGCCAGCAGCGTAGACCCACCGACAGGGAGCTCCTATAATTCACCCCTCCACTTT | CASSVDPPTGSSYNSPLHF
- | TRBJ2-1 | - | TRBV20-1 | TGCAGTGCCCCGGCCAGGCGGAGCCTGGGCGGGCAAGGGAATGAGCAGTTCTTC | CSAPARRSLGGQGNEQFF
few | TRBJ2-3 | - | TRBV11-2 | TGTGCCAGCAGCTTAGCAAGGGTTACAGATACGCAGTATTTT | CASSLARVTDTQYF
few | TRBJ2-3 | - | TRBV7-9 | TGTGCCAGCAGCAGACGGACACCGAGCACAGATACGCAGTATTTT | CASSRRTPSTDTQYF
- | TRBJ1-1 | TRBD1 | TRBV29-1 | TGCAGCGTTTCACCCGACAGGGGTGGCACTGAAGCTTTCTTT | CSVSPDRGGTEAFF
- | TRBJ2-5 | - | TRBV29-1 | TGCAGCGCCCCGGTGATAGAAGAGACCCAGTACTTC | CSAPVIEETQYF
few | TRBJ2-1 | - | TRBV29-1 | TGCAGCGTTGATCAGGGGAGCTCCTACAATGAGCAGTTCTTC | CSVDQGSSYNEQFF
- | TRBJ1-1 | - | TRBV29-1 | TGCAGCGTTGAAGAAGGGACCACTGAAGCTTTCTTT | CSVEEGTTEAFF
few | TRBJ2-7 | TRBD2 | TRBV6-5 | TGTGCCAGCAGTTACTCGAAACCCACTTCGTCCGGGAGGACCTACGAGCAGTACTTC | CASSYSKPTSSGRTYEQYF